The next 22 T cell receptor beta chains were all read from a single sample in a study of blood T cells in healthy people across ages. A second PCR, run for roughly 7 to 12 cycles, used a sample-barcoded 5' primer plus a J-beta primer mix. From the 5' RACE reads, TCRdb called clonotypes with MiXCR, one entry per CDR3 protein. The sample shows some 710,000 distinct CDR3 sequences, 20% to 25% of them seen only once. What was sequenced was blood. All receptors come from a man in his sixties or seventies in good health.

A few counts support this clonotype. This chain uses TRBV6-5 with TRBJ1-2; D might be TRBD1 (5 bases). Germline V gene data show CDR1 as MNHEY and CDR2 as SVGAGI. The CDR3 covers 14 residues. Trimming removed 4 bases at V and 7 bases at J, with 16 bases between. CDR3 sequence: CASSFARAGAGYTF. Written as DNA, the CDR3 is TGTGCCAGCAGTTTCGCTCGGGCTGGGGCTGGCTACACCTTC.

Regarding this clonotype: The junction departs from germline at one end; a sequencing error may be responsible. V gene TRBV10-2 combines with J gene TRBJ1-4; D is perhaps TRBD1 (5 bases). The CDR3 extends over 14 amino acids. Germline V gives CDR1 WSHSY, CDR2 SAAADI. CDR3 coding DNA: TGCGCCAGCAGTGAGGGGAGGGACGGCGAAAAACTGTGTTTT. It is translated as CASSEGRDGEKLCF.

This clonotype has only a few counts. The chain recombines TRBV29-1 with TRBJ1-2, with D uncertain. Germline V gives CDR1 SQVTM, CDR2 ANQGSEA. CDR3 length: 15 amino acids. The V end lost 0 bases, the J end lost 10 bases, and 21 bases lay between the germline ends. The CDR3 region has the DNA TGCAGCGTTGAAGAAGTAAGGGTATACGACTCGTCCTACACCTTC. Its protein is CSVEEVRVYDSSYTF.

The chain employs TRBV12-3 or TRBV12-4 and TRBJ2-2; D is uncertain. Trimming stripped 3 bases from V and 7 bases from J, with 6 bases between. This CDR3 comprises 12 residues. CDR3 amino acids: CASSFWGGELFF. In DNA form, the CDR3 reads TGTGCCAGCAGTTTTTGGGGCGGGGAGCTGTTTTTT.

The chain couples TRBV10-3 to TRBJ2-3; no reliable D call. The CDR3 has 13 amino acids. Trimming took 4 bases from V and 2 from J, leaving 7 bases between them. From germline, CDR1 is ENHRY and CDR2 SYGVKD. The CDR3 region is CAISVGSTDTQYF. CDR3 sequence (DNA): TGTGCCATCAGTGTAGGGTCCACAGATACGCAGTATTTT.

The chain has TRBV7-8 and TRBJ1-5; 7 nucleotides agree with TRBD1. The CDR3 is made up of 17 amino acids. Germline V CDR1 and CDR2: SGHVS, FQNEAQ. Trimming cost V 5 bases and J 0 bases; bases outside gene matches: 10. The CDR3 is CASSARDRRNSNQPQHF. CDR3 sequence (DNA): TGTGCCAGCAGCGCCCGGGACAGACGTAATAGCAATCAGCCCCAGCATTTT.

The sample holds many counts of this clonotype. The chain joins TRBV10-3 to TRBJ2-1; 8 positions agree with TRBD2. The CDR3 length is 14 residues. Germline V gene data show CDR1 as ENHRY and CDR2 as SYGVKD. V trimming: 10 bases; J trimming: 6 bases; junction bases outside the gene matches: 11. CDR3 protein: CATISGIGRNEQFF. DNA of the CDR3: TGTGCCACGATTAGCGGGATCGGACGCAATGAGCAGTTCTTC.

The sample holds a few counts of this clonotype. This sequence joins TRBV6-6 and TRBJ1-2; TRBD1 might be the D (6 bases). This CDR3 spans 16 amino acids. CDR1 and CDR2 (germline): MNHNY, SVGAGI (reference sequence). The ends were cut back, 3 bases at V and 4 bases at J, with 18 bases in the middle. Here the CDR3 DNA reads TGTGCCAGCAGTTATAGGACAGCAACTTCCAGCTATGGCTACACCTTC. Its protein is CASSYRTATSSYGYTF.

The chain joins TRBV3-1 to TRBJ1-4; a possible D gene is TRBD1 (5 bases). V shed 1 base and J shed 11 bases, with 14 bases lying between them. The germline CDR1 and CDR2 sequences are LGHDT and YNNKEL (reference sequence). The CDR3 spans 14 residues. In DNA form, the CDR3 reads TGTGCCAGCAGCCAAGGGGGCGATAGAGGGAAACTGTTTTTT. Translation gives CASSQGGDRGKLFF.

The chain combines TRBV9 with TRBJ1-3; D is unresolved. Per the germline V gene, CDR1 is SGDLS and CDR2 is YYNGEE. The V and J ends lost 3 bases and 0 bases respectively, with 13 bases between them. The CDR3 runs to 16 residues. CDR3 sequence reads: CASSAGRATSGNTIYF. DNA for the CDR3: TGTGCCAGCAGCGCCGGGAGGGCTACCTCTGGAAACACCATATATTTT.

This chain links TRBV4-1 with TRBJ2-7; D is uncertain. The CDR3 covers 15 residues. Germline V gene lookup returns CDR1 MGHRA and CDR2 YSYEKL. Written as DNA, the CDR3 is TGCGCCAGTAGCCAAGATGGGCGAGCGTACAACGAGCAGTACGTC. Translation: CASSQDGRAYNEQYV.

This clonotype was observed a handful of times. The V gene is TRBV7-6, the J gene TRBJ1-3; no definite D call. Germline-derived CDR1 and CDR2 are SGHVS and FNYEAQ. The V end was cut by 5 bases, the J end by 1 base, with 12 bases between. This CDR3 contains 15 residues. The CDR3: CASSPLGRSGNTIYF. CDR3 nucleotide sequence: TGTGCCAGCAGCCCTCTGGGGAGGTCTGGAAACACCATATATTTT.

The chain combines TRBV18 with TRBJ2-5; D ambiguous. The germline V and J ends were trimmed by 0 bases and 0 bases, with 11 bases remaining between them. The germline V gene encodes CDR1 KGHSH and CDR2 LQKENI. The CDR3 covers 16 residues. CDR3 sequence (DNA): TGTGCCAGCTCACCACCGTCCACTTGGTACCAAGAGACCCAGTACTTC. Its protein is CASSPPSTWYQETQYF.

V and J are TRBV29-1 and TRBJ2-1, with a tentative D call TRBD2 (6 bases). Trimming stripped 1 base from V and 8 bases from J, with 6 bases between. CDR3 size: 11 residues. Looked up from germline, CDR1 is SQVTM and CDR2 is ANQGSEA. For the CDR3, the DNA is TGCAGCGTTGAAGGGAGGGATGAGCAGTTCTTC. Translating gives CSVEGRDEQFF.

The chain recombines TRBV28 with TRBJ2-7; D remains unclear. There are 13 residues in the CDR3. CDR1 and CDR2 (germline): MDHEN, SYDVKM. V was pared by 9 bases and J by 3 bases, with 15 bases between. The chain's CDR3 is CASARIGFYEQYF. The CDR3 region has the DNA TGTGCCAGTGCGCGAATAGGTTTCTACGAGCAGTACTTC.

The gene calls are TRBV5-6 and TRBJ1-6; D not certain. This CDR3 region has 14 residues. The V gene's germline CDR1 is SGHDT and CDR2 YYEEEE. The V gene lost 4 bases and the J gene lost 8 bases, with 13 bases spanning the gap. The CDR3, as DNA: TGTGCCAGCAGCCTCACAAGAGGAGATTCACCCCTCCACTTT. It translates to CASSLTRGDSPLHF.

Ten or more counts support this clonotype. CDR3 residues: CSARAVDRRNGYTF. CDR3 coding DNA: TGCAGTGCTAGAGCCGTGGACAGGCGGAATGGCTACACCTTC. This chain uses TRBV20-1 with TRBJ1-2; TRBD1 aligns across 7 bases. Germline CDR1 is DFQATT and CDR2 is SNEGSKA (reference sequence). This CDR3 has 14 residues. The V segment lost 1 base and the J segment 6 bases; nucleotides outside the gene matches: 8.

The V gene is TRBV6-5, the J gene TRBJ1-1, with unresolved D. V shed 6 bases and J shed 8 bases, with 10 bases lying between them. The CDR3 runs to 11 residues. The V gene's germline CDR1 is MNHEY and CDR2 SVGAGI. CDR3 DNA sequence: TGTGCCAGCAGGAGAACGGGGGAAGCTTTCTTT. Protein sequence: CASRRTGEAFF.

This clonotype has just a few counts. The rearrangement uses TRBV7-8 and TRBJ2-2; either TRBD1 or TRBD2 may fit D (5 bases each). This CDR3 has 16 amino acids. V was pared by 5 bases and J by 1 base, with 14 bases between. CDR1 SGHVS and CDR2 FQNEAQ come from the germline V gene. This CDR3 reads CASSPKTEGNTGELFF. CDR3 in DNA: TGTGCCAGCAGCCCCAAGACAGAGGGGAACACCGGGGAGCTGTTTTTT.

The chain employs TRBV5-1 and TRBJ1-5, with D possibly being TRBD1 (5 bases). CDR3 length: 15 residues. From germline, CDR1 is SGHRS and CDR2 YFSETQ. Between the trimmed V and J ends, which lost 0 bases and 5 bases, there was a span of 12 bases. CDR3 loop: CASSLGQGIHQPQHF. CDR3 nucleotide sequence: TGCGCCAGCAGCTTGGGGCAGGGAATCCATCAGCCCCAGCATTTT.

This clonotype has at least ten counts. This chain links TRBV11-1 with TRBJ2-3; TRBD2 matches at 15 bases. V trimming: 4 bases; J trimming: 0 bases; junction bases outside the gene matches: 2. This CDR3 is built from 17 residues. Germline-derived CDR1 and CDR2 are SGHAT and FQDESV (reference sequence). The CDR3 DNA sequence: TGTGCCAGCAGCTCCGGGACTAGCGGGGGGAGCACAGATACGCAGTATTTT. Translating gives CASSSGTSGGSTDTQYF.

This chain's CDR3 is CSGNIRDRQTQYF. The CDR3, as DNA: TGCAGCGGGAACATCCGGGACAGGCAGACCCAGTACTTC. V gene TRBV29-1 combines with J gene TRBJ2-5; 8 nucleotides match TRBD1. CDR1 SQVTM and CDR2 ANQGSEA come from the germline V gene. There are 13 residues in the CDR3. The V and J ends lost 7 bases and 6 bases, in that order; junction bases with no gene match: 10.